This TCR beta chain was identified during a study of radiation and T cells in renal cell carcinoma. Looked up from germline, CDR1 is SQVTM and CDR2 is ANQGSEA. V lost 6 bases to trimming and J lost 5 bases; unmatched junction nucleotides: 6. This CDR3 region has 14 residues. Assay: immunoSEQ multiplex PCR; the TCRdb copy retains only in-frame clones and omits some. The repertoire holds about 78,000 clones, roughly nine tenths seen once, with nearly 6% in the top ten. Time point given: blood 4 weeks post-SBRT, at nephrectomy. This sample's treatment: 15 Gy SBRT to primary tumor, nephrectomy 4 weeks later. Blood was sampled at baseline, 2 weeks and 4 weeks after SBRT.

The clonotype comes from a woman aged 70-85 years with renal cell carcinoma. The V gene is TRBV29-1, the J gene TRBJ2-1, with 11 nucleotides matching TRBD2. The source was blood, collected from a patient whose treatment included radiotherapy and nephrectomy. CDR3 loop: CSVQTSGGHNEQFF. The CDR3 coding sequence is TGCAGCGTCCAAACTAGCGGGGGCCACAATGAGCAGTTCTTC.